These T cell receptor beta chains were read from a single sample in a study of blood T cells in healthy people across ages. In TCRdb, the 5' RACE reads were re-called with MiXCR into one record per CDR3 protein. This table has around 800,000 distinct CDR3 sequences, around 24% appearing once. These same records also appear under a second study, on T cells of mothers and their children.

Sequenced material: blood. These receptors were collected from a boy aged 10-17 years in good health. Each CDR3 is given with its conserved first and last residue. The D gene is left open where the match is weak. Clone size is shown for a subset of rows, as once, few, many or a class of expanded clone.

v_gene,d_gene,abundance,j_gene,CDR3nt,CDR3aa
TRBV5-1,.,.,TRBJ1-1,TGCGCCAGCAGCTGGGATCGAACTGAAGCTTTCTTT,CASSWDRTEAFF
TRBV6-6,.,few,TRBJ1-3,TGTGCCAGCAGTTACGGGGGTTTCAGCTCTGGAAACACCATATATTTT,CASSYGGFSSGNTIYF
TRBV2,.,.,TRBJ2-2,TGTGCCAGCAGTGACAGGGGGGCCGCCACCGGGGAGCTGTTTTTT,CASSDRGAATGELFF
TRBV12-3/TRBV12-4,.,few,TRBJ2-5,TGTGCCAGCAGCCCCTCGGGCGTCGGGGAGACCCAGTACTTC,CASSPSGVGETQYF
TRBV12-3/TRBV12-4,TRBD1,.,TRBJ2-7,TGTGCCAGCAGAGCACAGGGGCTCGAGCAGTACTTC,CASRAQGLEQYF
TRBV2,.,.,TRBJ2-5,TGTGCCAGCAGTAGGGCCGGGGGTAAGACCCAGTACTTC,CASSRAGGKTQYF
TRBV7-8,.,many,TRBJ2-3,TGTGCCAGCAGCCCCGGGGCAGATACGCAGTATTTT,CASSPGADTQYF
TRBV5-6,.,.,TRBJ2-2,TGTGCCAGCAGCTCGGGACTTACGAACACCGGGGAGCTGTTTTTT,CASSSGLTNTGELFF
TRBV5-1,.,.,TRBJ2-7,TGCGCCAGCAGCTTGGTTCGGCTGTTCTACGAGCAGTACTTC,CASSLVRLFYEQYF
TRBV6-5,TRBD1,few,TRBJ1-2,TGTGCCAGCCGGCCGCCTGGACAGGATGGTTACACCTTC,CASRPPGQDGYTF
TRBV9,.,few,TRBJ2-1,TGTGCCTGCAGCCCACGGGACTCAGGGTTGAGTGAGCAGTTCTTC,CACSPRDSGLSEQFF
TRBV12-3/TRBV12-4,.,few,TRBJ1-5,TGTGCCAGTGCCGGGGCAGGCCGCAATCAGCCCCAGCATTTT,CASAGAGRNQPQHF
TRBV20-1,.,.,TRBJ1-5,TGCAGTGCTAGAGTCTTAAATAGCAATCAGCCCCAGCATTTT,CSARVLNSNQPQHF
TRBV10-3,TRBD1,few,TRBJ2-7,TGTGCCATCAGTGATTGGGGACAGGGGGGCTCCTATTACGAGCAGTACTTC,CAISDWGQGGSYYEQYF
TRBV3-1,.,.,TRBJ2-7,TGTGCCAGCAGCCGACAGACTAGTAGGGGGCCCTACGAGCAGTACTTC,CASSRQTSRGPYEQYF
TRBV5-1,TRBD2,.,TRBJ2-3,TGCGCCAGCAGCTTGTATGGCCCCCGGACTAGCGGGGGTAGAGATACGCAGTATTTT,CASSLYGPRTSGGRDTQYF